In this sample, the clone carrying this TCR beta chain turned up many times. Its antigen is currently unknown. This record belongs to a study of CD8 T cells in ankylosing spondylitis. TCR beta libraries were made by quantitative 5'-RACE with molecular barcodes. TCRdb redid the calling of the 5' RACE reads with MiXCR, one entry per CDR3 protein. The sample consists of around 480,000 distinct CDR3 sequences, about 15% of them appearing once. Whole-study findings and limits: Among TCR beta sequences, a motif of fewer than 10 highly homologous variants appeared characteristic of ankylosing spondylitis blood. Reported data indicate significant enrichment of disease-linked clones within matched ankylosing spondylitis synovial fluid. Past research had described some motif variants in reactive arthritis synovial fluid and blood.

Germline-derived CDR1 and CDR2 are DFQATT and SNEGSKA (reference sequence). The CDR3 runs 13 residues. V lost 6 bases and J 6 bases, leaving 14 bases between the germline ends. This chain links TRBV20-1 with TRBJ1-4, with a possible D match to TRBD1 (6 bases). The sequenced material came from blood, either unsorted or a sorted T cell fraction (not recorded which). This TCR derives from a male donor with ankylosing spondylitis. As DNA, the CDR3 is TGCAGTGCCGAACCTACAGGGTATGAAAAACTGTTTTTT. Translation gives CSAEPTGYEKLFF.